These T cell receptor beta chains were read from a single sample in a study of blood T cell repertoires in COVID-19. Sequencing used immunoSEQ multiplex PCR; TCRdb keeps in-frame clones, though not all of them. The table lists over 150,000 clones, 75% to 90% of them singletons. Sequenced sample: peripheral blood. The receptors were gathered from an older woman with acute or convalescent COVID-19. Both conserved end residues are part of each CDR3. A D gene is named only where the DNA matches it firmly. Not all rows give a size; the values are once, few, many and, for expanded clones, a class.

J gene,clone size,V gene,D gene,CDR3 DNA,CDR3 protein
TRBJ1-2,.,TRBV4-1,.,TGCGCCAGCAGCCACACCCTCGGGGTAGCTAACTATGGCTACACCTTC,CASSHTLGVANYGYTF
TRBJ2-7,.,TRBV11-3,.,TGTGCCAGCAGCTATAGGGGTTACGAGCAGTACTTC,CASSYRGYEQYF
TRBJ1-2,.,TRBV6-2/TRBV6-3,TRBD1,TGTGCCAGCAGTTGGACAGGGGTCTATGGCTACACCTTC,CASSWTGVYGYTF
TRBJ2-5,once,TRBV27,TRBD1,TGTGCCAGCAGTTGGGACAGCACCCCTAGAGAGACCCAGTACTTC,CASSWDSTPRETQYF
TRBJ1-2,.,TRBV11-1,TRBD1,TGTGCCAGCAGCACCGTCGGGACAGGGAATTATGGCTACACCTTC,CASSTVGTGNYGYTF
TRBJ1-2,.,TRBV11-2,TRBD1,TGTGCCAGCAGCCCAGGCGACAGGGGAGCTTGGCATGGCTACACCTTC,CASSPGDRGAWHGYTF
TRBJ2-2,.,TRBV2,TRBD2,TGTGCCAGCAGGGCTAAGGGGGGACTAGGCACCGGGGAGCTGTTTTTT,CASRAKGGLGTGELFF
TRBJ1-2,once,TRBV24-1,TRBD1,TGTGCCACCAGTGATTTGCCGGACAGGGGCCATGGCTACACCTTC,CATSDLPDRGHGYTF
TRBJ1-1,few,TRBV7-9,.,TGTGCCAGCAGCTCCGGTGGCAGGGGGAACACTGAAGCTTTCTTT,CASSSGGRGNTEAFF
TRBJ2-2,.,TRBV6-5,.,TGTGCCAGCAGGAGGCGCGGGGACACCGGGGAGCTGTTTTTT,CASRRRGDTGELFF
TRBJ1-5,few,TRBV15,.,TGTGCCACCAGCAGAGTAGCGCCCGGCGGCAATCAGCCCCAGCATTTT,CATSRVAPGGNQPQHF
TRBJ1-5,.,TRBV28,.,TGTGCCAGCAGTTTATATGCCGGGGGAAGGGGACAGCCCCAGCATTTT,CASSLYAGGRGQPQHF
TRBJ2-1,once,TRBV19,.,TGTGCCAGTAGTATAGGGGGACATCCCAATGAGCAGTTCTTC,CASSIGGHPNEQFF
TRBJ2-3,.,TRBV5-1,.,TGCGCCAGCACCTTCCCAGGGGCCGGCACAGATACGCAGTATTTT,CASTFPGAGTDTQYF
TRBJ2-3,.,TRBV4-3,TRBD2,TGCGCCAGCAGCCAAGTAGCCAATAGCGGGGACCCCACAGATACGCAGTATTTT,CASSQVANSGDPTDTQYF
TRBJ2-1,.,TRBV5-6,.,TGTGCCAGCAGCTTGGCCTTTGATGAGCAGTTCTTC,CASSLAFDEQFF
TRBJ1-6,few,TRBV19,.,TGTGCCAGTAGTATGAAGGACTCGTCGCCCCTCCACTTT,CASSMKDSSPLHF
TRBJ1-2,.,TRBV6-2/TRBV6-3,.,TGTGCCAGCAGTCGGGACTCCCCTTATATCTATGGCTACACCTTC,CASSRDSPYIYGYTF
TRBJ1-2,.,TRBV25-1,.,TGTGCCAGCAGTGAACGGACACGCTCCTATGGCTACACCTTC,CASSERTRSYGYTF
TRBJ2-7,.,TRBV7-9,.,TGTGCCAGCAGCTTAGAGTCCCGGACACCAGCTAGGGACGAGCAGTACTTC,CASSLESRTPARDEQYF
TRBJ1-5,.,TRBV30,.,TGTGCCTGGAGTGTTGGGGGGAGGAATCAGCCCCAGCATTTT,CAWSVGGRNQPQHF
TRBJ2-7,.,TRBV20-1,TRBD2,TGCAGTGCTAGCCGGGAGGGGGTCCGGTACTTC,CSASREGVRYF
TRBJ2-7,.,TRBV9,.,TGTGCCAGCAGCCCCGCCTTACAAGGGGCATTCTACGAGCAGTACTTC,CASSPALQGAFYEQYF